Below are 24 T cell receptor beta chains sequenced from a single sample in a study of OX40 agonist ivuxolimab in advanced cancers. The repertoire was sequenced with immunoSEQ multiplex PCR; TCRdb's copy has only in-frame clones and lacks some. The profile shows approximately 94,000 clones, around nine tenths of them singletons. Sample: CD4+ or CD8+ T cells sorted from blood, taken in a trial of the OX40 agonist ivuxolimab. The receptor source for this set is an adult with an advanced solid tumor such as melanoma, head and neck, liver or kidney cancer.

Turning to this clone: Distinct nucleotide sequences in the sample also encode this CDR3. V is TRBV18 and J is TRBJ1-1; D is ambiguous. V lost 4 bases and J lost 2, with 8 bases in between. Germline values: CDR1 KGHSH, CDR2 LQKENI. This CDR3 is 13 amino acids long. CDR3 coding DNA: TGTGCCAGCTCACAGGATCCCAACACTGAAGCTTTCTTT. As protein: CASSQDPNTEAFF. Complete variable domain (other parts from reference TRBV18 and TRBJ1-1): NAGVMQNPRHLVRRRGQEARLRCSPMKGHSHVYWYRQLPEEGLKFMVYLQKENIIDESGMPKERFSAEFPKEGPSILRIQQVVRGDSAAYFCASSQDPNTEAFFGQGTRLTVV.

This chain uses TRBV6-6 with TRBJ1-1; tentative D call: TRBD1 (5 bases). Trimming pared 6 bases from V and 5 bases from J, leaving 13 bases between. The CDR3 has 13 amino acids. The germline V gene has CDR1 MNHNY and CDR2 SVGAGI (reference sequence). The CDR3 nucleotides are TGTGCCAGCAGCAAACGAGGGGAGACTGAAGCTTTCTTT. As protein: CASSKRGETEAFF.

CDR3: CAISESSLTEETQYF. As DNA, the CDR3 is TGTGCCATCAGTGAGTCGTCGCTAACAGAGGAGACCCAGTACTTC. V and J are TRBV10-3 and TRBJ2-5; no firm D call. Germline CDR1 is ENHRY and CDR2 is SYGVKD. The length of the CDR3 is 15 residues. V was trimmed by 0 bases and J by 5 bases, leaving 13 bases between them.

V and J are TRBV7-2 and TRBJ1-1; possible D gene TRBD1, 5 bases. Germline V lookup: CDR1 SGHTA, CDR2 FQGNSA. The CDR3 is made up of 15 amino acids. The V end lost 1 base, the J end lost 3 bases, and 12 bases lay between the germline ends. Here the CDR3 DNA reads TGTGCCAGCAGCTTAGTTGCCGGGGGTCACACTGAAGCTTTCTTT. It specifies CASSLVAGGHTEAFF.

The chain couples TRBV4-1 to TRBJ2-1, with a weak D call TRBD2 (6 bases). CDR3 size: 15 residues. Germline V CDR1 and CDR2: MGHRA, YSYEKL. The V and J ends lost 5 bases and 7 bases respectively, with 18 bases between them. The CDR3 protein is CASSLEGANFNEQFF. The CDR3 DNA reads TGCGCCAGCAGCTTGGAGGGAGCGAATTTTAATGAGCAGTTCTTC.

The J gene is TRBJ1-2, the V gene TRBV5-6, with a weak D call TRBD1 (6 bases). This CDR3 is built from 14 residues. V was trimmed by 4 bases and J by 0 bases, leaving 10 bases between them. Germline lookup yields CDR1 SGHDT and CDR2 YYEEEE. Here the CDR3 DNA reads TGTGCCAGCAGCCGGGACACTTCTAACTATGGCTACACCTTC. It yields the protein CASSRDTSNYGYTF.

J is TRBJ1-3 and V is TRBV11-3, with 11 bases fitting TRBD1. CDR1 and CDR2 (germline): SGHNT, YENEEA. This CDR3 contains 15 residues. The V and J ends lost 5 bases and 2 bases, in that order; junction bases with no gene match: 2. CDR3 DNA: TGTGCCAGCAGCCCGGACAGGGGGCCTGGAAACACCATATATTTT. Translation: CASSPDRGPGNTIYF. The full variable domain, completed using reference TRBV11-3 and TRBJ1-3, is EAGVVQSPRYKIIEKKQPVAFWCNPISGHNTLYWYLQNLGQGPELLIRYENEEAVDDSQLPKDRFSAERLKGVDSTLKIQPAELGDSAVYLCASSPDRGPGNTIYFGEGSWLTVV.

The rearrangement uses TRBV6-5 and TRBJ2-4; TRBD2 matches at 8 bases. There are 15 residues in the CDR3. J lost 8 bases, V lost 2 bases, and 8 bases had no gene match. Germline loops: CDR1 MNHEY, CDR2 SVGAGI. The CDR3 region is CASSYQQSGRDIQYF. The CDR3 DNA follows: TGTGCCAGCAGTTACCAGCAGTCCGGGAGGGACATTCAGTACTTC.

This chain joins TRBV18 and TRBJ2-2; D possibly matches TRBD1 or TRBD2 (6 bases each). V lost 2 bases to trimming and J lost 0 bases, with 10 bases between them. The CDR3 sequence is 16 residues long. Germline V lookup: CDR1 KGHSH, CDR2 LQKENI. The CDR3 nucleotides read TGTGCCAGCTCACCAAGGGGGGTGGCGAACACCGGGGAGCTGTTTTTT. It specifies CASSPRGVANTGELFF.

With regard to this clone: One end of the junction is discordant with germline, which a read error may explain. Within the sample, other DNA sequences also encode this same CDR3. The rearrangement uses TRBV19 and TRBJ1-5; a possible D gene is TRBD1 (5 bases). This CDR3 is built from 17 residues. Looked up from germline, CDR1 is LNHDA and CDR2 is SQIVND (reference sequence). CDR3 DNA: TGCGCCAGTAGTATCCCCCGCGGGACGGCGCGGGATCAGCCCCAGCATTTT. Translating gives CASSIPRGTARDQPQHF. Using reference TRBV19 and TRBJ1-5 for the parts outside the CDR3, the full variable domain is DGGITQSPKYLFRKEGQNVTLSCEQNLNHDAMYWYRQDPGQGLRLIYYSQIVNDFQKGDIAEGYSVSREKKESFPLTVTSAQKNPTAFYLCASSIPRGTARDQPQHFGDGTRLSIL.

The chain carries TRBV29-1 and TRBJ1-1, with TRBD1 matching over 9 bases. Germline-derived CDR1 and CDR2 are SQVTM and ANQGSEA. CDR3 length: 14 residues. V lost 7 bases, J lost 1 base, and 7 bases stayed unmatched. CDR3: CSATDRGPNTEAFF. The CDR3 coding sequence is TGCAGCGCCACGGACAGGGGCCCGAACACTGAAGCTTTCTTT.

The V gene is TRBV30, the J gene TRBJ2-3; no reliable D call. Trimming removed 0 bases from V and 0 bases from J, with 10 bases in between. There are 15 residues in the CDR3. Per the germline V gene, CDR1 is GTSNPN and CDR2 is SVGIG (reference sequence). CDR3 in amino acids: CAWSVREPSTDTQYF. The DNA of the CDR3 is TGTGCCTGGAGTGTCCGCGAGCCTAGCACAGATACGCAGTATTTT.

This chain links TRBV7-9 with TRBJ1-6, with D maybe TRBD1 (6 bases). Trimming removed 5 bases at V and 4 bases at J, with 6 bases between. The CDR3 loop spans 13 amino acids. The germline gives CDR1 SEHNR, CDR2 FQNEAQ (reference sequence). CDR3 nucleotides: TGTGCCAGCAGCCAGGGGTATAATTCACCCCTCCACTTT. It specifies CASSQGYNSPLHF.

V gene TRBV19 combines with J gene TRBJ1-5; no firm D call. CDR3 length: 15 amino acids. V was cut by 0 bases and J by 0 bases, with 6 bases left in between. CDR1 is LNHDA, CDR2 SQIVND, per germline (reference sequence). CDR3 in amino acids: CASSIDANSNQPQHF. As DNA, the CDR3 is TGTGCCAGTAGTATAGATGCTAATAGCAATCAGCCCCAGCATTTT. Variable domain in full (rest from reference TRBV19 and TRBJ1-5): DGGITQSPKYLFRKEGQNVTLSCEQNLNHDAMYWYRQDPGQGLRLIYYSQIVNDFQKGDIAEGYSVSREKKESFPLTVTSAQKNPTAFYLCASSIDANSNQPQHFGDGTRLSIL.

This chain connects TRBV28 to TRBJ2-7, with TRBD1 as a possible D gene (6 bases). Trimming left V 8 bases short and J 0 bases short, with 23 bases between. The V gene's germline CDR1 is MDHEN and CDR2 SYDVKM. The CDR3 extends over 17 amino acids. As DNA, the CDR3 is TGTGCCAGCGAAAATACAGGGTCATTAGCCCCCTCCTACGAGCAGTACTTC. This gives the protein CASENTGSLAPSYEQYF.

This chain links TRBV4-1 with TRBJ2-5; D is perhaps TRBD1 or TRBD2 (5 bases each). The CDR3 has 13 residues. CDR1 is MGHRA, CDR2 YSYEKL, per germline. Between the trimmed V and J ends, which lost 0 bases and 11 bases, there was a span of 13 bases. In nucleotides, the CDR3 is TGCGCCAGCAGCCAAGATCGACAGCGGAAGCAGTACTTC. This sequence encodes CASSQDRQRKQYF.

V usage is TRBV18 and J usage is TRBJ1-3; no firm D call. V was trimmed by 3 bases and J by 4 bases, leaving 4 bases between them. This CDR3 is built from 12 residues. CDR1 is KGHSH, CDR2 LQKENI, per germline. CDR3 protein: CASSPPGNTIYF. In DNA form, the CDR3 reads TGTGCCAGCTCACCTCCGGGAAACACCATATATTTT.

This clone was recorded a few times. The chain links TRBV5-1 to TRBJ2-7; D is ambiguous. The germline gives CDR1 SGHRS, CDR2 YFSETQ. The CDR3 extends over 13 amino acids. V lost 0 bases and J lost 7, with 11 bases in between. CDR3 bases: TGCGCCAGCAGCTTGGGTAGGGCTGGGGAGCAGTACTTC. Residues: CASSLGRAGEQYF. Variable domain in full (rest from reference TRBV5-1 and TRBJ2-7): KAGVTQTPRYLIKTRGQQVTLSCSPISGHRSVSWYQQTPGQGLQFLFEYFSETQRNKGNFPGRFSGRQFSNSRSEMNVSTLELGDSALYLCASSLGRAGEQYFGPGTRLTVT.

This chain uses TRBV7-2 with TRBJ1-5; D is uncertain. The length of the CDR3 is 13 residues. Trimming pared 1 base from V and 7 bases from J, leaving 8 bases between. Germline V lookup: CDR1 SGHTA, CDR2 FQGNSA. The CDR3 reads CASSLDGNQPQHF. CDR3 DNA sequence: TGTGCCAGCAGCTTAGATGGTAACCAGCCCCAGCATTTT.

The CDR3 DNA follows: TGCGCCAGCAATGACAGGGGCTCCTACAATGAGCAGTTCTTC. Residues: CASNDRGSYNEQFF. V usage is TRBV5-1 and J usage is TRBJ2-1, with 8 bases fitting TRBD1. Germline V CDR1 and CDR2: SGHRS, YFSETQ. With V trimmed by 6 bases and J by 0 bases, 2 bases remained unmatched. The CDR3 sequence is 14 residues long.

The chain joins TRBV27 to TRBJ2-7; 7 positions agree with TRBD1. The CDR3 contains 18 residues. J lost 0 bases, V lost 7 bases, and 18 bases had no gene match. CDR1 is MNHEY and CDR2 is SMNVEV in the germline V gene (reference sequence). CDR3 loop: CASTKIGTQGKSSYEQYF. Written as DNA, the CDR3 is TGTGCCAGCACTAAAATAGGGACACAGGGGAAAAGCTCCTACGAGCAGTACTTC.

V and J are TRBV6-1 and TRBJ1-5, with 8 nucleotides matching TRBD1. Germline V CDR1 and CDR2: MNHNS, SASEGT. V dropped 4 bases and J dropped 6; count of bases not matched to a gene: 8. This CDR3 has 15 residues. The CDR3 region is CASSAIQGAGQPQHF. In nucleotides, the CDR3 is TGTGCCAGCAGTGCAATTCAGGGGGCTGGTCAGCCCCAGCATTTT.

The gene calls are TRBV9 and TRBJ1-4; 9 bases match TRBD1. In germline, CDR1 is SGDLS, CDR2 YYNGEE. Losses at the gene ends were 4 bases for V and 4 bases for J; bases not matched to a gene: 17. The CDR3 has 19 amino acids. CDR3 loop: CASSFTVPRDRVYNEKLFF. The CDR3 DNA follows: TGTGCCAGCAGCTTTACTGTCCCGCGGGACAGGGTCTATAATGAAAAACTGTTTTTT.

The rearrangement uses TRBV7-8 and TRBJ1-1; TRBD1 matches at 7 bases. Germline values: CDR1 SGHVS, CDR2 FQNEAQ. The junction had 11 bases not matched to a gene; V was cut back by 1 base and J by 0 bases. CDR3 length: 18 amino acids. In DNA, the CDR3 is TGTGCCAGCAGCTTAGTGGCCAGGGGGTGGAATATGAACACTGAAGCTTTCTTT. Its translation is CASSLVARGWNMNTEAFF.